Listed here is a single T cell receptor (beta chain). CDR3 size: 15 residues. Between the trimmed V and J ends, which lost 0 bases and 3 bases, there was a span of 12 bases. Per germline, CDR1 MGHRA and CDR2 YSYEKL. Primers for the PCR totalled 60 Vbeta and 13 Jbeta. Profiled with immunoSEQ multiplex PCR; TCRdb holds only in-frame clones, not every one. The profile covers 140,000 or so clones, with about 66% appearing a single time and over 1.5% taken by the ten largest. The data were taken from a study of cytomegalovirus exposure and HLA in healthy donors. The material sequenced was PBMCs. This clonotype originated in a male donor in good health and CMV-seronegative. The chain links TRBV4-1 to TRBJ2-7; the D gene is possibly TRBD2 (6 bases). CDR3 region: CASSQEEGEDYEQYF. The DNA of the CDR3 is TGCGCCAGCAGCCAAGAGGAAGGGGAGGACTACGAGCAGTACTTC.